This is a list of T cell receptor beta chains from one sample in a study of beta chain features in type 1 diabetes. Clones were sequenced by immunoSEQ multiplex PCR, and TCRdb holds only the in-frame ones, with some missing. This sample has 120,000 to 150,000 clones, with about 13% found just once. Input material: central memory CD4+ T cells from blood. Receptors originate from a man younger than 30 with type 1 diabetes. The CDR3 runs from the conserved cysteine through the conserved F or W. The D gene is left open where the match is weak. Rows may omit the clone size; those that give it use once, few, many or a size class.

J: TRBJ2-1; D: .; size: many; V: TRBV6-6; CDR3: CASSYSIGDEQFF; DNA: TGTGCCAGCAGTTACTCGATAGGGGATGAGCAGTTCTTC
J: TRBJ2-3; D: .; size: few; V: TRBV5-1; CDR3: CASSLGRSRADTQYF; DNA: TGCGCCAGCAGCCTGGGAAGGTCTAGGGCAGATACGCAGTATTTT
J: TRBJ1-1; D: .; size: few; V: TRBV30; CDR3: CAWNTGLNTEAFF; DNA: TGTGCCTGGAATACAGGGTTGAACACTGAAGCTTTCTTT
J: TRBJ1-4; D: .; size: few; V: TRBV28; CDR3: CASRGGTATNEKLFF; DNA: TGTGCCAGCAGAGGCGGGACGGCAACTAATGAAAAACTGTTTTTT
J: TRBJ2-5; D: .; size: few; V: TRBV5-1; CDR3: CASRDLYRETQYF; DNA: TGCGCCAGTCGGGACCTCTACCGGGAGACCCAGTACTTC
J: TRBJ2-1; D: .; size: .; V: TRBV7-3; CDR3: CASSLGFGEQFF; DNA: TGTGCCAGCAGCTTAGGTTTTGGTGAGCAGTTCTTC
J: TRBJ2-3; D: TRBD2; size: few; V: TRBV4-1; CDR3: CASSQGQRGASDTQYF; DNA: TGCGCCAGCAGCCAAGGGCAGCGGGGGGCATCAGATACGCAGTATTTT
J: TRBJ1-3; D: .; size: .; V: TRBV6-5; CDR3: CASRRQAPGNTIYF; DNA: TGTGCCAGCAGACGACAGGCCCCTGGAAACACCATATATTTT
J: TRBJ2-1; D: .; size: .; V: TRBV19; CDR3: CASSIQGRDNEQFF; DNA: TGTGCCAGTAGTATACAGGGCAGAGACAATGAGCAGTTCTTC
J: TRBJ2-1; D: TRBD2; size: many; V: TRBV9; CDR3: CASSPRGSGDYNEQFF; DNA: TGTGCCAGCAGCCCCCGAGGTAGCGGGGACTACAATGAGCAGTTCTTC
J: TRBJ2-5; D: TRBD2; size: .; V: TRBV5-1; CDR3: CASSPVGGQETQYF; DNA: TGCGCCAGCAGCCCTGTGGGGGGGCAAGAGACCCAGTACTTC
J: TRBJ2-5; D: .; size: few; V: TRBV6-5; CDR3: CASSYSFAGQETQYF; DNA: TGTGCCAGCAGTTACTCATTTGCGGGGCAAGAGACCCAGTACTTC
J: TRBJ2-6; D: .; size: few; V: TRBV11-3; CDR3: CASSSGLSGANVLTF; DNA: TGTGCCAGCAGCTCGGGACTCTCTGGGGCCAACGTCCTGACTTTC
J: TRBJ2-1; D: .; size: few; V: TRBV4-1; CDR3: CASSQYNRGGILNEQFF; DNA: TGCGCCAGCAGCCAATATAACAGGGGGGGGATACTGAATGAGCAGTTCTTC
J: TRBJ1-1; D: TRBD1; size: few; V: TRBV18; CDR3: CASSPGDRGTEAFF; DNA: TGTGCCAGCTCACCAGGGGACAGGGGGACTGAAGCTTTCTTT
J: TRBJ2-1; D: .; size: .; V: TRBV5-1; CDR3: CASSLPGSGEQFF; DNA: TGCGCCAGCAGCTTGCCAGGGAGCGGTGAGCAGTTCTTC
J: TRBJ1-2; D: TRBD1; size: .; V: TRBV13; CDR3: CASSGGGTGRNGYTF; DNA: TGTGCCAGCAGCGGAGGCGGGACAGGGCGGAATGGCTACACCTTC
J: TRBJ1-6; D: .; size: .; V: TRBV5-4; CDR3: CASSLTGDNSPLHF; DNA: TGTGCCAGCAGCTTGACAGGAGATAATTCACCCCTCCACTTT
J: TRBJ2-5; D: .; size: .; V: TRBV7-9; CDR3: CASIPLTGKGETQYF; DNA: TGTGCCAGCATCCCCCTAACAGGGAAGGGAGAGACCCAGTACTTC
J: TRBJ1-4; D: .; size: .; V: TRBV5-1; CDR3: CASSLDDNEKLFF; DNA: TGCGCCAGCAGCTTGGACGATAATGAAAAACTGTTTTTT
J: TRBJ2-3; D: TRBD2; size: .; V: TRBV9; CDR3: CASSVAPTSGDTQYF; DNA: TGTGCCAGCAGCGTAGCCCCGACTAGCGGGGATACGCAGTATTTT
J: TRBJ2-1; D: TRBD2; size: few; V: TRBV25-1; CDR3: CASSESGLAGTEQFF; DNA: TGTGCCAGCAGTGAATCCGGACTAGCGGGGACTGAGCAGTTCTTC
J: TRBJ1-2; D: TRBD1; size: .; V: TRBV2; CDR3: CASRLGQGASDGYTF; DNA: TGTGCCAGCAGACTGGGACAGGGGGCAAGTGATGGCTACACCTTC
J: TRBJ2-5; D: .; size: many; V: TRBV5-1; CDR3: CASSLTSRVQETQYF; DNA: TGCGCCAGCAGCCTAACATCGAGGGTACAAGAGACCCAGTACTTC
J: TRBJ1-1; D: .; size: .; V: TRBV18; CDR3: CASSSPEGNVNTEAFF; DNA: TGTGCCAGCTCATCACCGGAGGGAAATGTGAACACTGAAGCTTTCTTT
J: TRBJ1-2; D: .; size: few; V: TRBV13; CDR3: CASSFAGQIYGYTF; DNA: TGTGCCAGCAGCTTCGCCGGACAGATCTATGGCTACACCTTC
J: TRBJ2-7; D: TRBD2; size: once; V: TRBV2; CDR3: CASRALAGGAYEQYF; DNA: TGTGCCAGCAGGGCACTAGCGGGGGGTGCCTACGAGCAGTACTTC
J: TRBJ1-2; D: .; size: .; V: TRBV6-5; CDR3: CASTSEGRYGYTF; DNA: TGTGCCAGCACCTCGGAAGGGCGCTATGGCTACACCTTC